Presented here are 14 T cell receptor beta chains from one specimen sequenced in a study of T cells in Graves' hyperthyroidism and ophthalmopathy. Using RNA transcripts as the source, TCR beta CDR3 regions were amplified. Primed by the HTBI set, a first-round RT-PCR was run on the TCR CDR3. TCRdb analysed the multiplex PCR reads with MiXCR anew, one entry per CDR3 protein. The repertoire holds a few hundred thousand distinct CDR3 sequences, roughly 15% seen once, with roughly a fifth in the top ten. What was sequenced was blood. These receptors came from a woman aged 60-70 years with Graves' ophthalmopathy.

The sample holds many counts of this clonotype. The genes are TRBV30 and TRBJ2-3; unclear D gene. The germline gives CDR1 GTSNPN, CDR2 SVGIG (reference sequence). The CDR3 is made up of 12 amino acids. Trimming cost V 0 bases and J 6 bases, with 7 bases left between them. Written as DNA, the CDR3 is TGTGCCTGGAGTGTAGTTGGTGATACGCAGTATTTT. Its protein product is CAWSVVGDTQYF.

This clonotype showed up many times. The chain recombines TRBV3-1 with TRBJ2-7; D unclear. The CDR3 is made up of 14 amino acids. Trimming pared 4 bases from V and 6 bases from J, leaving 16 bases between. Germline V gene data show CDR1 as LGHDT and CDR2 as YNNKEL (reference sequence). CDR3 sequence: CASSLTPLVPEQYF. The CDR3 DNA reads as TGTGCCAGCAGCCTTACTCCGCTAGTCCCCGAGCAGTACTTC.

Concerning this clonotype: This could be a read error, since a much larger clone is one nucleotide away. This chain connects TRBV9 to TRBJ1-2, with D possibly TRBD1 on 5 matching bases. The germline V gene encodes CDR1 SGDLS and CDR2 YYNGEE. The length of the CDR3 is 12 residues. V lost 4 bases and J 7 bases, leaving 11 bases between the germline ends. The CDR3 DNA reads TGTGCCAGCAGCCGGGGGGGGATTGGCTACACCTTC. It encodes CASSRGGIGYTF.

In this sample, this clonotype turned up a few times. V and J are TRBV3-1 and TRBJ2-3, with D uncertain. The CDR3 has 16 residues. The V gene's germline CDR1 is LGHDT and CDR2 YNNKEL (reference sequence). The ends were cut back, 0 bases at V and 3 bases at J, with 13 bases in the middle. CDR3 residues: CASSQERTVGTDTQYF. The CDR3 DNA sequence: TGTGCCAGCAGCCAAGAGCGTACGGTTGGGACAGATACGCAGTATTTT.

The chain uses TRBV11-2 and TRBJ2-1; 16 bases are a match to TRBD2. The CDR3 length is 18 residues. V lost 5 bases and J lost 7; bases outside the gene matches: 11. Germline V gene lookup returns CDR1 SGHAT and CDR2 FQNNGV. CDR3 amino acids: CASSAGLAGGPLGNEQFF. The CDR3 DNA sequence: TGTGCCAGCAGCGCGGGACTAGCGGGAGGGCCACTTGGTAATGAGCAGTTCTTC.

This chain uses TRBV20-1 with TRBJ1-2, with 10 bases identical to TRBD1. Germline CDR1 and CDR2: DFQATT and SNEGSKA (reference sequence). The CDR3 covers 15 residues. DNA of the CDR3: TGCACTGCCCAACCTCGGGACAGGGGTGTTGATGGCTACACCTTC. As protein: CTAQPRDRGVDGYTF.

This chain links TRBV20-1 with TRBJ2-3, with 8 bases fitting TRBD2. CDR3 length: 19 residues. From germline, CDR1 is DFQATT and CDR2 SNEGSKA (reference sequence). V lost 1 base and J lost 3; bases outside the gene matches: 18. The CDR3 sequence is CSARGSGAGAWFGTDTQYF. DNA for the CDR3: TGCAGTGCTAGAGGGTCTGGAGCGGGAGCTTGGTTCGGTACAGATACGCAGTATTTT.

This clonotype was seen many times. The chain joins TRBV2 to TRBJ2-7; TRBD1 is a possible D gene (6 bases). The germline V and J ends were trimmed by 9 bases and 5 bases, with 14 bases remaining between them. Per germline, CDR1 SNHLY and CDR2 FYNNEI. The CDR3 has 12 residues. The CDR3 spells CARGQQKNEQYF. As DNA, the CDR3 is TGTGCCAGAGGACAGCAGAAGAACGAGCAGTACTTC.

This clonotype was detected many times. The chain uses TRBV19 and TRBJ1-1, with 8 nucleotides matching TRBD1. Trimming at V came to 6 bases and at J to 4 bases, leaving 4 bases not matched to a gene. Germline-derived CDR1 and CDR2 are LNHDA and SQIVND (reference sequence). This CDR3 region has 13 residues. As DNA, the CDR3 is TGTGCCAGTAGAGCGGACAGGGCCACTGAAGCTTTCTTT. It is translated as CASRADRATEAFF.

This clonotype was seen at least ten times. The V gene is TRBV11-3, the J gene TRBJ2-1; 9 nucleotides align to TRBD2. The CDR3 sequence is 14 residues long. V lost 5 bases, J lost 10 bases, and 9 bases stayed unmatched. CDR1 and CDR2 from the germline V gene are SGHNT and YENEEA. CDR3 nucleotides: TGTGCCAGCAGCACCCACGGCAGCGGGAGGGAGCAGTTCTTC. This gives the protein CASSTHGSGREQFF.

The sample holds a few counts of this clonotype. The chain uses TRBV4-1 and TRBJ1-5, with D tentatively TRBD1 (6 bases). CDR1 is MGHRA, CDR2 YSYEKL, per germline. The CDR3 runs to 15 residues. V was trimmed by 2 bases and J by 8 bases, leaving 16 bases between them. CDR3 sequence reads: CASSQSSGGPEPQHF. The CDR3 DNA reads as TGCGCCAGCAGCCAAAGTTCGGGGGGCCCGGAGCCCCAGCATTTT.

The chain links TRBV24-1 to TRBJ2-7, with 15 positions matching TRBD2. V trimming: 5 bases; J trimming: 7 bases; junction bases outside the gene matches: 5. Germline V lookup: CDR1 KGHDR, CDR2 SFDVKD. The CDR3 extends over 15 amino acids. The CDR3 sequence: CATSAGGLAGGEQYF. The CDR3 DNA is TGTGCCACCAGTGCCGGGGGACTAGCGGGAGGTGAGCAGTACTTC.

The chain is built from TRBV3-1 and TRBJ2-2; 9 bases line up with TRBD1. The CDR3 totals 15 residues. The V and J ends lost 4 bases and 5 bases, in that order; junction bases with no gene match: 5. Germline CDR1 is LGHDT and CDR2 is YNNKEL (reference sequence). In DNA, the CDR3 is TGTGCCAGCAGCCGAGACAGGGGGAGGACCGGGGAGCTGTTTTTT. It yields the protein CASSRDRGRTGELFF.

In regard to this clonotype: A much larger clone is a single base away; this may be a read error. The chain combines TRBV4-2 with TRBJ2-1; D gene unclear. CDR1 and CDR2 from the germline V gene are LGHNA and YNFKEQ. The CDR3 has 16 amino acids. CDR3 protein: CASSQGWRTYHNGQFF. As DNA, the CDR3 is TGTGCCAGCAGCCAAGGGTGGCGGACCTACCACAATGGGCAGTTCTTC.